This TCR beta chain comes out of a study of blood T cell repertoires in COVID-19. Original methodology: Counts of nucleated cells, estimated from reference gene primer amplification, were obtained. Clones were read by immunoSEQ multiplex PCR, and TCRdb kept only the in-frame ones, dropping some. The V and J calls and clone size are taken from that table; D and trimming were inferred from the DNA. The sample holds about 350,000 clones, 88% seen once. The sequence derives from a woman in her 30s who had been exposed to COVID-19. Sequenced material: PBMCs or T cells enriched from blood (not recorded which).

The CDR3 is CASSLSRPRVKDEQYF. CDR3 coding DNA: TGTGCCAGCAGTTTATCGAGGCCCAGGGTGAAGGACGAGCAGTACTTC. V gene TRBV27 combines with J gene TRBJ2-7, with D tentatively TRBD1 (5 bases). From germline, CDR1 is MNHEY and CDR2 SMNVEV (reference sequence). Deletions cut 0 bases from V and 5 bases from J, with 17 bases between. CDR3 length equals 16 residues.